This entry lists 15 T cell receptor beta chains sequenced from one sample in a study of cytomegalovirus exposure and HLA in healthy donors. 13 Jbeta primers and 60 Vbeta primers were used for the PCR. This table comes from immunoSEQ multiplex PCR, and its TCRdb copy is limited to in-frame clones, with some not included. This table has approximately 140,000 clones, 80% appearing once. What was sequenced was PBMCs. The receptors stem from a woman aged 40-49 years in good health and CMV-seronegative.

The chain carries TRBV6-1 and TRBJ2-2; 8 bases fit TRBD2. CDR1 and CDR2 (germline): MNHNS, SASEGT. The V segment lost 5 bases and the J segment 7 bases; nucleotides outside the gene matches: 6. The CDR3 has 14 residues. CDR3 nucleotides: TGTGCCAGCAGTCGCCAGCGGGAGAACGGGGAGCTGTTTTTT. Translated, it gives CASSRQRENGELFF.

The chain recombines TRBV7-2 with TRBJ1-3, with 9 positions matching TRBD1. V trimming: 0 bases; J trimming: 2 bases; junction bases outside the gene matches: 2. This CDR3 spans 16 amino acids. In germline, CDR1 is SGHTA, CDR2 FQGNSA. Here the CDR3 DNA reads TGTGCCAGCAGCTTAGCCGGGACAGGGACTGGAAACACCATATATTTT. Amino acid sequence: CASSLAGTGTGNTIYF.

V usage is TRBV6-1 and J usage is TRBJ2-7, with no clear D. The CDR3 length is 14 residues. With 1 base removed from V and 3 bases from J, the gap between germline ends came to 10 bases. CDR1 is MNHNS and CDR2 is SASEGT in the germline V gene. CDR3: CASSEVQLLYEQYF. In DNA, the CDR3 is TGTGCCAGCAGTGAAGTACAGCTACTCTACGAGCAGTACTTC.

The V and J genes are TRBV6-5 and TRBJ2-1; 12 nucleotides line up with TRBD2. Trimming removed 6 bases from V and 6 bases from J; junction bases left unmatched: 6. Germline assignment: CDR1 MNHEY and CDR2 SVGAGI. This CDR3 has 15 residues. The CDR3: CASSPGLAGRNEQFF. Written as DNA, the CDR3 is TGTGCCAGCAGCCCCGGACTAGCGGGACGCAATGAGCAGTTCTTC.

V and J are TRBV19 and TRBJ2-5, with 10 bases lining up with TRBD2. CDR1 and CDR2 (germline): LNHDA, SQIVND (reference sequence). CDR3 length equals 18 residues. V trimming: 3 bases; J trimming: 5 bases; junction bases outside the gene matches: 15. The CDR3, as DNA: TGTGCCAGTAGTATGGTGATAGCGGGAGGTGTCGCGTCGGAGACCCAGTACTTC. It encodes CASSMVIAGGVASETQYF.

This chain links TRBV2 with TRBJ2-3; D gene unclear. V lost 8 bases to trimming and J lost 4 bases, with 10 bases between them. CDR1 is SNHLY and CDR2 is FYNNEI in the germline V gene. The CDR3 runs 12 residues. The CDR3 DNA reads TGTGCCAGCTTAGGAGATGCAGATACGCAGTATTTT. This encodes CASLGDADTQYF.

The V gene is TRBV28, the J gene TRBJ2-2; D gene ambiguous. The germline V and J ends were trimmed by 2 bases and 4 bases, with 8 bases remaining between them. CDR1 and CDR2 from the germline V gene are MDHEN and SYDVKM. The CDR3 totals 14 residues. As DNA, the CDR3 is TGTGCCAGCAGTTTAATGAGTAGCACCGGGGAGCTGTTTTTT. Protein product: CASSLMSSTGELFF.

The V gene is TRBV11-2, the J gene TRBJ1-6; tentative D call: TRBD1 (6 bases). This CDR3 has 13 amino acids. Germline CDR1 and CDR2: SGHAT and FQNNGV. Trimming left V 3 bases short and J 9 bases short, with 9 bases between. The CDR3 DNA follows: TGTGCCAGCAGCTTTGGGGGCCGTTCACCCCTCCACTTT. Its translation: CASSFGGRSPLHF.

The chain couples TRBV4-1 to TRBJ2-7; 7 nucleotides match TRBD2. CDR3 length: 15 residues. Losses at the gene ends were 5 bases for V and 3 bases for J; bases not matched to a gene: 10. Looked up from germline, CDR1 is MGHRA and CDR2 is YSYEKL. The CDR3 protein is CASSTLFGGDYEQYF. The DNA of the CDR3 is TGCGCCAGCAGCACTCTATTTGGGGGGGACTACGAGCAGTACTTC.

V and J are TRBV6-1 and TRBJ2-2, with D possibly being TRBD1 (6 bases). CDR1 MNHNS and CDR2 SASEGT come from the germline V gene. The CDR3 runs 13 residues. Trimming stripped 10 bases from V and 2 bases from J, with 11 bases between. CDR3 in DNA: TGTGCCACTACAGGGAAAAACACCGGGGAGCTGTTTTTT. Translating it yields CATTGKNTGELFF.

This chain connects TRBV7-9 to TRBJ2-7, with 10 nucleotides matching TRBD1. This CDR3 comprises 14 residues. Trimming cost V 1 base and J 5 bases; bases outside gene matches: 2. Looked up from germline, CDR1 is SEHNR and CDR2 is FQNEAQ (reference sequence). As DNA, the CDR3 is TGTGCCAGCAGCTTAGGGGGACAGGGGAACGAGCAGTACTTC. Amino acid sequence: CASSLGGQGNEQYF.

The V call is TRBV28, the J call TRBJ2-5; no reliable D call. CDR3 length: 13 amino acids. Germline V gives CDR1 MDHEN, CDR2 SYDVKM. The V and J ends lost 7 bases and 6 bases respectively, with 15 bases between them. CDR3 nucleotides: TGTGCCAGCACCCTCGAGGCTCTTAAGACCCAGTACTTC. Protein product: CASTLEALKTQYF.

The chain combines TRBV29-1 with TRBJ2-7; 15 bases map to TRBD2. CDR1 is SQVTM, CDR2 ANQGSEA, per germline. This CDR3 is built from 15 residues. V lost 5 bases to trimming and J lost 4 bases; unmatched junction nucleotides: 6. CDR3 loop: CSVLGLAGGRYEQYF. CDR3 nucleotide sequence: TGCAGCGTTTTGGGACTAGCGGGAGGCCGTTACGAGCAGTACTTC.

The chain has TRBV9 and TRBJ2-1; 16 nucleotides agree with TRBD2. This CDR3 has 20 residues. Trimming removed 4 bases from V and 0 bases from J; junction bases left unmatched: 10. Per the germline V gene, CDR1 is SGDLS and CDR2 is YYNGEE. CDR3 loop: CASSPEPGLAGGSSYNEQFF. Here the CDR3 DNA reads TGTGCCAGCAGCCCAGAACCGGGACTAGCGGGGGGGAGCTCCTACAATGAGCAGTTCTTC. The full variable domain, completed using reference TRBV9 and TRBJ2-1, is DSGVTQTPKHLITATGQRVTLRCSPRSGDLSVYWYQQSLDQGLQFLIQYYNGEERAKGNILERFSAQQFPDLHSELNLSSLELGDSALYFCASSPEPGLAGGSSYNEQFFGPGTRLTVL.

A single count supports this clone. The rearrangement joins TRBV13 to TRBJ1-5; D is unclear. The CDR3 sequence is 13 residues long. The germline V and J ends were trimmed by 5 bases and 3 bases, with 8 bases remaining between them. The germline gives CDR1 PRHDT, CDR2 FYEKMQ (reference sequence). This CDR3 reads CASSPGSNQPQHF. CDR3 DNA sequence: TGTGCCAGCAGCCCCGGTTCCAATCAGCCCCAGCATTTT.